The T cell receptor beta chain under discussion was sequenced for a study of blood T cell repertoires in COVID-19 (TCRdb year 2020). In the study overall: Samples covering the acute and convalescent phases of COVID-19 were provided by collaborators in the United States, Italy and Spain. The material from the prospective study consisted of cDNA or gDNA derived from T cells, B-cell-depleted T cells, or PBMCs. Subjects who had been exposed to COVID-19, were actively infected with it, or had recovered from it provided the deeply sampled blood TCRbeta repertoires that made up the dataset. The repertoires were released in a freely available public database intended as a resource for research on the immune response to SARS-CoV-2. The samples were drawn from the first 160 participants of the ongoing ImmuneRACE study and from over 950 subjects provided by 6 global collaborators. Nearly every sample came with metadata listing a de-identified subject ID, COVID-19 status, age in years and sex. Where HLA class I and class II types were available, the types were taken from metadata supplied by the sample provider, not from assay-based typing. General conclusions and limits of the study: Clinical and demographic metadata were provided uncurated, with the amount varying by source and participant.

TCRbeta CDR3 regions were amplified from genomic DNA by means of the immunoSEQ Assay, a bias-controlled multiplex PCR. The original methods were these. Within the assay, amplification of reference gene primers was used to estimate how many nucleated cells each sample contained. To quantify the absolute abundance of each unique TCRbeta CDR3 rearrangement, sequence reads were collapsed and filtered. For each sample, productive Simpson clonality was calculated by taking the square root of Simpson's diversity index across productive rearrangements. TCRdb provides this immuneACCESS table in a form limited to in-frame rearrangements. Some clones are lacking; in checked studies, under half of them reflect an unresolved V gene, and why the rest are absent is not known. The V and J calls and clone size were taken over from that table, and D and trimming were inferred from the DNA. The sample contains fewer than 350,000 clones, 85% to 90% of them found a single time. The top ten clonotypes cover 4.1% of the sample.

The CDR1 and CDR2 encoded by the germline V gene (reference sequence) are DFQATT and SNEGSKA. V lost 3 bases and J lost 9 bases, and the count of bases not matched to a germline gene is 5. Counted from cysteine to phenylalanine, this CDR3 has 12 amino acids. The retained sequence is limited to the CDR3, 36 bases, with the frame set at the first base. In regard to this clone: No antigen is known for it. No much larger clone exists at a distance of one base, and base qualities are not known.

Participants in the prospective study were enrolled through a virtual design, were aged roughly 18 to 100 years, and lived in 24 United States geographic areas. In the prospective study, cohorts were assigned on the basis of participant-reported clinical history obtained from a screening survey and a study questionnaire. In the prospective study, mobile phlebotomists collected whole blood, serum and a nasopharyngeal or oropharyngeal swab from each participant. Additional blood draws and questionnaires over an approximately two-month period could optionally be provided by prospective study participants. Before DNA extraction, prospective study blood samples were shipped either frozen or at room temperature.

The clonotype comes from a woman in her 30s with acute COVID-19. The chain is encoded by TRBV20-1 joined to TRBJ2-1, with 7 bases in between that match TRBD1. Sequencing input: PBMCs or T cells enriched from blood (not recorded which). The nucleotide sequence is TGCAGTGCTAGTGGCACAGGGGTTGAGCAGTTCTTC. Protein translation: CSASGTGVEQFF.